These T cell receptor beta chains were read from a single sample in a study of T cell repertoires in cytomegalovirus infection. TCRdb passed the reads through MiXCR, listing each CDR3 protein once. The sample lists about 180,000 distinct CDR3 sequences, about 15% occurring once. Sequencing was done on a sample of PBMCs. These TCRs come from a human donor in good health (CMV status not recorded). Some clones in this sample may be carry-over from other donors' samples. Each CDR3 is given with its conserved first and last residue. The D gene is left open where the match is weak. Not every row has a clone size; where given, it reads once, few, many or a size class.

TRBV27	NA	NA	TRBJ1-5	CASSLTPERNQPQHF	TGTGCCAGCAGTTTAACTCCAGAAAGGAATCAGCCCCAGCATTTT
TRBV28	NA	NA	TRBJ2-5	CASSGTGETQYF	TGTGCCAGCAGCGGGACGGGAGAGACCCAGTACTTC
TRBV29-1	NA	NA	TRBJ2-2	CSVVWGLGELFF	TGCAGCGTTGTCTGGGGTCTCGGGGAGCTGTTTTTT
TRBV4-1	NA	many	TRBJ1-5	CASSQDNFSNQPQHF	TGCGCCAGCAGCCAAGATAACTTTAGCAATCAGCCCCAGCATTTT
TRBV7-9	TRBD1	many	TRBJ1-3	CASSTPTGRNTIYF	TGTGCCAGCAGCACACCGACAGGGAGGAACACCATATATTTT
TRBV11-2	TRBD1	many	TRBJ1-1	CASSPQGGRVAEAFF	TGTGCCAGCAGCCCCCAGGGGGGGAGGGTCGCTGAAGCTTTCTTT
TRBV2	NA	few	TRBJ1-1	CASSSQGGIGTEAFF	TGTGCCAGCAGTTCCCAAGGGGGGATAGGCACTGAAGCTTTCTTT
TRBV7-9	TRBD1	NA	TRBJ1-5	CASRNGQGDNQPQHF	TGTGCCAGCAGAAACGGACAGGGCGACAATCAGCCCCAGCATTTT
TRBV11-3	NA	many	TRBJ1-1	CASSQKRGSRNTEAFF	TGTGCCAGCAGCCAAAAGAGGGGCAGTCGGAACACTGAAGCTTTCTTT
TRBV7-6	NA	NA	TRBJ1-2	CASSLELSPNYGYTF	TGTGCCAGCAGCTTAGAATTGAGCCCTAACTATGGCTACACCTTC
TRBV9	TRBD2	NA	TRBJ2-1	CASERSAGGGNEQFF	TGTGCCAGCGAACGATCGGCGGGAGGAGGCAATGAGCAGTTCTTC
TRBV7-9	NA	NA	TRBJ1-2	CASSSRGEPNYGYTF	TGTGCCAGCAGCTCCCGGGGGGAACCTAACTATGGCTACACCTTC
TRBV5-6	TRBD1	many	TRBJ2-1	CASIKRQGRTRGNEQFF	TGTGCCAGCATCAAAAGACAGGGGCGGACGCGAGGCAATGAGCAGTTCTTC
TRBV5-5	NA	NA	TRBJ2-2	CASSLAGIGELFF	TGTGCCAGCAGCTTGGCCGGGATCGGGGAGCTGTTTTTT
TRBV29-1	TRBD1	NA	TRBJ2-1	CSVVKGGVGNEQFF	TGCAGCGTGGTCAAAGGGGGCGTTGGTAATGAGCAGTTCTTC
TRBV11-2	TRBD1	many	TRBJ2-7	CASSMGQGYSYEQYF	TGTGCCAGCAGCATGGGACAGGGCTACTCCTACGAGCAGTACTTC
TRBV19	NA	many	TRBJ2-1	CASSRSAGTHNEQFF	TGTGCCAGTAGCAGAAGTGCGGGGACCCACAATGAGCAGTTCTTC
TRBV6-6	TRBD1	few	TRBJ1-3	CASSRTGKNSGNTIYF	TGTGCCAGCAGTCGGACAGGGAAAAACTCTGGAAACACCATATATTTT
TRBV5-3	TRBD2	NA	TRBJ2-1	CASSMPSGRALTQFF	TGTGCCAGCAGCATGCCTAGCGGGAGGGCCCTCACGCAGTTCTTC
TRBV7-8	NA	many	TRBJ1-1	CASSPNRGTEAFF	TGTGCCAGCAGCCCCAATCGGGGAACTGAAGCTTTCTTT
TRBV7-3	NA	NA	TRBJ2-5	CASSLRGQVGQETQYF	TGTGCCAGCAGCCTCAGGGGCCAGGTCGGCCAAGAGACCCAGTACTTC
TRBV19	NA	NA	TRBJ2-2	CASHDTGELFF	TGTGCCAGTCATGACACCGGGGAGCTGTTTTTT
TRBV29-1	TRBD2	NA	TRBJ2-1	CSVNAGGNEQFF	TGCAGCGTTAATGCGGGAGGTAATGAGCAGTTCTTC
TRBV20-1	TRBD1	few	TRBJ1-1	CSARKGQLNTEAFF	TGCAGTGCTAGAAAGGGACAGTTGAACACTGAAGCTTTCTTT
TRBV7-4	TRBD2	NA	TRBJ2-1	CASSSALAAYNEQFF	TGTGCCAGCAGTTCGGCACTAGCGGCTTACAATGAGCAGTTCTTC
TRBV7-2	NA	many	TRBJ1-1	CASSYYWTGEAEAFF	TGTGCCAGCAGCTATTACTGGACTGGAGAGGCTGAAGCTTTCTTT
TRBV5-4	NA	many	TRBJ2-1	CATSSTRNNEQFF	TGTGCCACCAGTTCTACACGGAACAATGAGCAGTTCTTC
TRBV28	TRBD2	many	TRBJ2-7	CASSSSGRKGYEQYF	TGTGCCAGCAGCTCTAGCGGGAGGAAGGGGTACGAGCAGTACTTC
TRBV4-1	NA	many	TRBJ2-3	CASSQAVGMDTQYF	TGCGCCAGCAGCCAAGCGGTCGGGATGGATACGCAGTATTTT
TRBV13	TRBD2	NA	TRBJ2-2	CASSQRGKWDSGGGELFF	TGTGCCAGCAGCCAGCGGGGGAAATGGGATTCCGGCGGCGGGGAGCTGTTTTTT
TRBV20-1	TRBD2	NA	TRBJ2-1	CSARNRAAGGGEQFF	TGCAGTGCTAGAAACAGAGCAGCGGGAGGGGGTGAGCAGTTCTTC
TRBV4-3	NA	NA	TRBJ1-5	CASSQVLEASVHF	TGCGCCAGCAGCCAAGTCTTGGAGGCATCGGTGCATTTT
TRBV25-1	NA	many	TRBJ1-2	CASSAGRQIYGYTF	TGTGCCAGCAGTGCCGGGAGGCAGATCTATGGCTACACCTTC
TRBV12-3/TRBV12-4	TRBD1	NA	TRBJ1-4	CASRMGQGATNEKLFF	TGTGCCAGCAGGATGGGACAGGGGGCAACTAATGAAAAACTGTTTTTT
TRBV20-1	NA	few	TRBJ1-5	CSARVPGVENQPQHF	TGCAGTGCTAGAGTTCCAGGGGTAGAGAATCAGCCCCAGCATTTT
TRBV4-3	NA	NA	TRBJ2-3	CASSLLGLTDTQYF	TGCGCCAGCAGCCTCTTGGGCCTCACAGATACGCAGTATTTT
TRBV7-2	NA	many	TRBJ1-2	CASSRLAGGRDYGYTF	TGTGCCAGCAGCCGTTTGGCGGGGGGCCGGGACTATGGCTACACCTTC
TRBV12-3/TRBV12-4	NA	many	TRBJ2-3	CASTLFGRATDTQYF	TGTGCCAGCACCCTTTTCGGGCGTGCCACAGATACGCAGTATTTT
TRBV5-6	NA	many	TRBJ1-2	CASSLAHGGLGYTF	TGTGCCAGCAGCTTGGCGCACGGCGGGCTTGGCTACACCTTC